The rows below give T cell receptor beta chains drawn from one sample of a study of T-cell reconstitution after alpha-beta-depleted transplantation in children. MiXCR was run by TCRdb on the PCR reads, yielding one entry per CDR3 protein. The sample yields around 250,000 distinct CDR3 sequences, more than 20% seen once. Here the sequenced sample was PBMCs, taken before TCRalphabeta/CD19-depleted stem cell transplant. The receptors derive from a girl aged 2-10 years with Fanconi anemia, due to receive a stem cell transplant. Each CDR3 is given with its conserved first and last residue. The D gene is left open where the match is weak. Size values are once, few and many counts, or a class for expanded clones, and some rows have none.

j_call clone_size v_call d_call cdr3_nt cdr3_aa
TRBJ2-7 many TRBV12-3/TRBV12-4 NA TGTGCCAGCAGTGGGACTTTCTACGAGCAGTACTTC CASSGTFYEQYF
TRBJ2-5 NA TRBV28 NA TGTGCCAGCGGATATCAAGAGACCCAGTACTTC CASGYQETQYF
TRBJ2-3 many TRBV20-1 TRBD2 TGCAGTGTAAAGAATGCGGGGGAAGTGGATACGCAGTATTTT CSVKNAGEVDTQYF
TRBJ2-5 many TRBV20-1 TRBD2 TGCAGTGCTAGTGATTTTGGCGGGGGTTTTCAAGAGACCCAGTACTTC CSASDFGGGFQETQYF
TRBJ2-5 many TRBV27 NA TGTGCCAGCAGCCAACAGCCACGTGGCGGGGAGTACTTC CASSQQPRGGEYF
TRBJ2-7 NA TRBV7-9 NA TGTGCCAGCAGCTTGGTGGCAGACGAGCAGTACTTC CASSLVADEQYF
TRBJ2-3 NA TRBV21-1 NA TGTGCCAGCACGCTTCTGCGGGATAGCACAGATACGCAGTATTTT CASTLLRDSTDTQYF
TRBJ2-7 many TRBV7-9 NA TGTGCCAGCAGCTTAGCGGGAGTTTACGAGCAGTACTTC CASSLAGVYEQYF
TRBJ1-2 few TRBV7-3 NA TGTGCCAGCAGCCGGCCTGATGGTGTCGGCTACACCTTC CASSRPDGVGYTF
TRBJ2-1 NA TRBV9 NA TGTGCCAGCAGCGTAGCAAGGTCTGGCAGGCGGCATGAGCAGTTCTTC CASSVARSGRRHEQFF
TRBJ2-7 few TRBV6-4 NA TGTGCCAGCAGTGACTCGCCGGGACCCTCCTCCTACGAGCAGTACTTC CASSDSPGPSSYEQYF
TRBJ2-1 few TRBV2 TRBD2 TGTGCCAGCAGGGGACTAGCGAGGAATGAGCAGTTCTTC CASRGLARNEQFF
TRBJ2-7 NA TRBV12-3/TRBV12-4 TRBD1 TGTGCCAGCAGTTTCAGGGACAGGGGAGATTACGAGCAGTACTTC CASSFRDRGDYEQYF
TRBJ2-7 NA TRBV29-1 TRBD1 TGCAGCGTCGCCTGGGACAGGGCCTACGAGCAGTACTTC CSVAWDRAYEQYF
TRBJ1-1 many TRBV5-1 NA TGCGCCAGCAGCCCTCAGGGCCGAGGGTATTGGGACACTGAAGCTTTCTTT CASSPQGRGYWDTEAFF
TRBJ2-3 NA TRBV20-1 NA TGCAGTGCTAGAGTGGGCGGGGCAGGAGATACGCAGTATTTT CSARVGGAGDTQYF
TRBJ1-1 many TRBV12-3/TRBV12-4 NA TGTGCCAGCAGTCCCCCGAGGACGAACACTGAAGCTTTCTTT CASSPPRTNTEAFF
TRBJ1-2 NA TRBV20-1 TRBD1 TGCAGAGTCGATGACAGGGGAGGGAACTATGGCTACACCTTC CRVDDRGGNYGYTF
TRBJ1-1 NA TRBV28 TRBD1 TGTGCCAGCAGTTCGGCCGGGACAGGGGGCGCATTGGAAGCTTTCTTT CASSSAGTGGALEAFF
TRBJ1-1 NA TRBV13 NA TGTGCCAGCAGCTTAGGTGCCAGGGGCCAAATTGAAGCTTTCTTT CASSLGARGQIEAFF
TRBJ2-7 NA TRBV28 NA TGTGCCAGCAGGAGCGGTCCTCTGGCAGCGGACTACGAGCAGTACTTC CASRSGPLAADYEQYF
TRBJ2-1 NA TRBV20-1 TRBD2 TGCAGTGCCAGTAGCGGGAGGTACAATGAGCAGTTCTTC CSASSGRYNEQFF
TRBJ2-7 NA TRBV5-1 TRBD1 TGCGCCAGCAGCTTAAACAGGGGGTCCGACTACGAGCAGTACTTC CASSLNRGSDYEQYF
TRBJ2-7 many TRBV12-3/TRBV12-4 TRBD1 TGTGCCAGCAGTTTTCGGGACAGGGCTCCCTACGAGCAGTACTTC CASSFRDRAPYEQYF
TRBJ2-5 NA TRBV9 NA TGTGCCAGCAGCGTAGGGCAGGGTCTAGAGACCCAGTACTTC CASSVGQGLETQYF
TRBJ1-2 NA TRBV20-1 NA TGCAGTGCTAGCGTCGGCATCTATGGCTACACCTTC CSASVGIYGYTF
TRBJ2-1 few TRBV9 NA TGTGCCAGCAGCGTAGCCGGGGCATACAATGAGCAGTTCTTC CASSVAGAYNEQFF
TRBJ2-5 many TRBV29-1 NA TGCAGCGTGACTAGGGGGCGAGAGACCCAGTACTTC CSVTRGRETQYF
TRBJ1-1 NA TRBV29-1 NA TGCAGCGTTGACGATACACAGGGGAACACTGAAGCTTTCTTT CSVDDTQGNTEAFF
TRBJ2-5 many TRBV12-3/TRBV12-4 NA TGTGCCAGCAGTTTAACCCCCCCTACTAGTATTCAAGAGACCCAGTACTTC CASSLTPPTSIQETQYF
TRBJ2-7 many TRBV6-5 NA TGTGCCAGCAGTCGACTAGGGATTAGCTCCTACGAGCAGTACTTC CASSRLGISSYEQYF
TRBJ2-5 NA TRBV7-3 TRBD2 TGTGCCAGCAGCTTATCCGGGACTAGTAGAGAGACCCAGTACTTC CASSLSGTSRETQYF
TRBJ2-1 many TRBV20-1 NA TGCAGTGCTCCTGAGTTGACTAGTCGTGACTACAATGAGCAGTTCTTC CSAPELTSRDYNEQFF
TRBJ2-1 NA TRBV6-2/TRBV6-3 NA TGTGCCAGCAGTTACTCCAGGGACGGAAGCTCCTACAATGAGCAGTTCTTC CASSYSRDGSSYNEQFF
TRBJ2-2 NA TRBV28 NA TGTGCCAGCAGGAGCGGGTCGAACACCGGGGAGCTGTTTTTT CASRSGSNTGELFF
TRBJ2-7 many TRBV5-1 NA TGCGCCAGCAGGGCAGGCTACGAGCAGTACTTC CASRAGYEQYF
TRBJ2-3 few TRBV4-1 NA TGCGCCAGCAGCCTAAGGGACTCGAGAACATCACAGAGCACAGATACGCAGTATTTT CASSLRDSRTSQSTDTQYF
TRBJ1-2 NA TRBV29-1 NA TGCAGCGTTGGCTCTGGGTCTGGCTACACCTTC CSVGSGSGYTF
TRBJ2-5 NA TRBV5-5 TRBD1 TGTGCCAGCAGCTTTGGCTTGTTGACAGGGGGCAGAGAGACCCAGTACTTC CASSFGLLTGGRETQYF
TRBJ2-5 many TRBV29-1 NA TGCAGCGTTGAAGACCCTTACGCCTCCGCGACAGAGACCCAGTACTTC CSVEDPYASATETQYF
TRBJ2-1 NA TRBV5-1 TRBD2 TGCGCCAGCAGCATCCTAGCGGGAGGGATCAATGAGCAGTTCTTC CASSILAGGINEQFF
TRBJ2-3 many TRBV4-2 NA TGTGCCAGCAGCCAAGTAGCGAACACAGATACGCAGTATTTT CASSQVANTDTQYF
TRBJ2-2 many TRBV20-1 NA TGCAGTGCTAGGGGGCCGAGTAGCACCGGGGAGCTGTTTTTT CSARGPSSTGELFF
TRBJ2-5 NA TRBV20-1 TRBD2 TGCAGTGCTAACGGGGGGGGCGAGACCCAGTACTTC CSANGGGETQYF
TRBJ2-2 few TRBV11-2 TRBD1 TGTGCCAGCAGCAAAAATACGGGACAGGGTCACTGGGAGCTGTTTTTT CASSKNTGQGHWELFF
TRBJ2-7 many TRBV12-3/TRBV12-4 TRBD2 TGTGCCAGCAAGAAGCTAGCGGGAGCGGACGAGCAGTACTTC CASKKLAGADEQYF
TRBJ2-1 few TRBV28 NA TGTGCCAGCAGTTTCTTGTCTGATACTCACTACAATGAGCAGTTCTTC CASSFLSDTHYNEQFF
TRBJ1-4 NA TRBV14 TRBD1 TGTGCCAGCAGCCCCTCACAGGGGTGGGGTGAAAAACTGTTTTTT CASSPSQGWGEKLFF
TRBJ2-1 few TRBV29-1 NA TGCAGCGCCAACAGGGATCGGAGTGAGCAGTTCTTC CSANRDRSEQFF
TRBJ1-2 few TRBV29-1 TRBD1 TGCAGCGTAGCACGACAGGGAGTTAACTATGGCTACACCTTC CSVARQGVNYGYTF
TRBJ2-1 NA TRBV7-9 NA TGTGCCAGCAGCTATAGCACAGGGTACAATGAGCAGTTCTTC CASSYSTGYNEQFF